The clone carrying this T cell receptor beta chain was counted between two and nine times. Antigen: not known. The study reverse transcribed the entire isolated RNA, so it sequenced expressed TCRB transcripts. Data came from immunoSEQ multiplex PCR; TCRdb stores just in-frame clones and leaves some out. The sample lists about 270,000 clones; 14% were seen once. The sample belongs to a study of beta chain features in type 1 diabetes. General study findings and limits: Among patients with Type 1 diabetes, TCRB CDR3s were moderately but significantly shorter in every one of the four CD4+ subsets.

Material for sequencing was naive CD4+ T cells from blood. This TCR came from a man aged 25 to 45 with type 1 diabetes.

The CDR3 sequence: CASTSSEGYEQYF. CDR3 DNA: TGTGCCAGCACCTCATCTGAGGGCTACGAGCAGTACTTC. The chain combines TRBV6-5 with TRBJ2-7, with a weak D call TRBD2 (5 bases). V was clipped by 7 bases and J by 3 bases, with 13 bases between them. The CDR3 is 13 amino acids. Germline CDR1 reads MNHEY; CDR2 reads SVGAGI.